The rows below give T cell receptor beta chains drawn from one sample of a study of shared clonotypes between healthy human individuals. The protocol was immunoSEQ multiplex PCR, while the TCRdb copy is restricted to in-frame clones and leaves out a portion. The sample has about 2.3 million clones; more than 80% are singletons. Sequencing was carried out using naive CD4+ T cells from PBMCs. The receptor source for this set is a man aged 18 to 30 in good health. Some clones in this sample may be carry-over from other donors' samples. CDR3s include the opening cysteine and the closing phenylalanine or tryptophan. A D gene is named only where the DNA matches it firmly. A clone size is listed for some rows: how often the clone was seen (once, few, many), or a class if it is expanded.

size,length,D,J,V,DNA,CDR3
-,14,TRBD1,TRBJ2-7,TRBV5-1,TGCGCCAGCAGCAACGGACAGGGCAACTACGAGCAGTACTTC,CASSNGQGNYEQYF
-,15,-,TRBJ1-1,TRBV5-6,TGTGCCAGCAGCTTGCCCACGTGGGGGCACACTGAAGCTTTCTTT,CASSLPTWGHTEAFF
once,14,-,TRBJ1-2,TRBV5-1,TGCGCCAGCAGCTTGGGGAGCTCGCCCAACGGCTACACCTTC,CASSLGSSPNGYTF
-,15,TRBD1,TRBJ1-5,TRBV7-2,TGTGCCAGCAGCTTACGGACAGGGGATAATCAGCCCCAGCATTTT,CASSLRTGDNQPQHF
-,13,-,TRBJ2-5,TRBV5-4,TGTGCCAGCAGCCCCGGGACACAAGAGACCCAGTACTTC,CASSPGTQETQYF
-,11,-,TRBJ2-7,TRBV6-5,TGTGCCAGCAGCTCCCGCCACGAGCAGTACTTC,CASSSRHEQYF
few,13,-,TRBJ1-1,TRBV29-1,TGCAGCGTTGTGGGCAGGGGATTAGCTGAAGCTTTCTTT,CSVVGRGLAEAFF
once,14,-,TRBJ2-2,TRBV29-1,TGCAGCGTTTTTGTACAGGCGAACACCGGGGAGCTGTTTTTT,CSVFVQANTGELFF
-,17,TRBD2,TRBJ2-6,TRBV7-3,TGTGCCAGCAGCCCAATGGGACTAGCTAACGGGGCCAACGTCCTGACTTTC,CASSPMGLANGANVLTF
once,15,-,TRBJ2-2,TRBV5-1,TGCGCCAGCACCCCTACGACGGGTAACACCGGGGAGCTGTTTTTT,CASTPTTGNTGELFF
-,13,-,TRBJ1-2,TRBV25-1,TGTGCCAGCAGTGATTTTTATAACTATGGCTACACCTTC,CASSDFYNYGYTF
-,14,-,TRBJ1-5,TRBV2,TGTGCCAGCAACAACCAAAATTTCGATCAGCCCCAGCATTTT,CASNNQNFDQPQHF
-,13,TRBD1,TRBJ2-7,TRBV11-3,TGTGCCAGCAGCCAACGACAGGGCTACGAGCAGTACTTC,CASSQRQGYEQYF
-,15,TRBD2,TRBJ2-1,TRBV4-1,TGCGCCAGCAGGTCCCTAGCGGTCACCTACAATGAGCAGTTCTTC,CASRSLAVTYNEQFF
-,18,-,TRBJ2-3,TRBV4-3,TGCGCCAGCAGCCAAGTGAGGGTGTCGGCTACCACACTCGATACGCAGTATTTT,CASSQVRVSATTLDTQYF
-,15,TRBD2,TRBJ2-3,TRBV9,TGTGCCAGCAGCCCGTCTAGCGGCCCCACAGATACGCAGTATTTT,CASSPSSGPTDTQYF
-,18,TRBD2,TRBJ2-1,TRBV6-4,TGTGCCAGCAGTGACTCGTCATCTAGCGGGAGCGCCTACAATGAGCAGTTCTTC,CASSDSSSSGSAYNEQFF
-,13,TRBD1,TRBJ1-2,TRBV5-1,TGCGCCAGCAGCCTGGGACAGGACTATGGCTACACCTTC,CASSLGQDYGYTF
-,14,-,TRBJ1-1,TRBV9,TGTGCCAGCAGCGTAGAGGGCGCGGGAACTGAAGCTTTCTTT,CASSVEGAGTEAFF
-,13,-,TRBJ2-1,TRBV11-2,TGTGCCAGCAGCTTAACCTTTTCGAATGAGCAGTTCTTC,CASSLTFSNEQFF
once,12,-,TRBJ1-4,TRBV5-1,TGCGCCAGCAGTCCCCAGGGGGAAAAACTGTTTTTT,CASSPQGEKLFF
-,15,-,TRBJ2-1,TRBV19,TGTGCCAGTAGTGCCTTTGAAGCGGCCTACAATGAGCAGTTCTTC,CASSAFEAAYNEQFF
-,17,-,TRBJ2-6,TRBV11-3,TGTGCCAGCAGCTTATCAGGGGACCCCTCTGGGGCCAACGTCCTGACTTTC,CASSLSGDPSGANVLTF
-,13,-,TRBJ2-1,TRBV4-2,TGTGCCAGCAGCCTTCCTAGCTACAATGAGCAGTTCTTC,CASSLPSYNEQFF
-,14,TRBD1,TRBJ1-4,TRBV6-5,TGTGCCAGCAGCCGACAGGGGCTTAATGAAAAACTGTTTTTT,CASSRQGLNEKLFF
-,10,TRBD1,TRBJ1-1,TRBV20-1,TGCAGTGCTCGGGACAGGGAAGCTTTCTTT,CSARDREAFF
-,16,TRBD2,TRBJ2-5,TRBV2,TGTGCCAGCACCGACGGGACTAGCGGGAGCCGGGAGACCCAGTACTTC,CASTDGTSGSRETQYF
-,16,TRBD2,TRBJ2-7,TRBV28,TGTGCCAGCAGTTTGGGGGGACTAGCGGGAGTGAGCGAGCAGTACTTC,CASSLGGLAGVSEQYF
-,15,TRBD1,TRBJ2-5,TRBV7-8,TGTGCCAGCAGCCCCGGACAGGGTGGGTTGGAGACCCAGTACTTC,CASSPGQGGLETQYF
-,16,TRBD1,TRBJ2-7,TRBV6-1,TGTGCCAGCAGTGAAGCGTTGGCAGGGGGCCTCTGGGAGCAGTACTTC,CASSEALAGGLWEQYF
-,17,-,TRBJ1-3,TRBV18,TGTGCCAGCTCACCGAGATGGTCGGACTCCTCTGGAAACACCATATATTTT,CASSPRWSDSSGNTIYF
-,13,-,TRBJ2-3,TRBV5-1,TGCGCCAGCAGCAGGGACAGCACAGATACGCAGTATTTT,CASSRDSTDTQYF
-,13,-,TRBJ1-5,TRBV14,TGTGCCAGCAGCCAAGAAGTAAATCAGCCCCAGCATTTT,CASSQEVNQPQHF
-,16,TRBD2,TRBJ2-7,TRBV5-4,TGTGCCAGCAGCTTGACCGGGGCGGGAGGGCCTAGCGAGCAGTACTTC,CASSLTGAGGPSEQYF
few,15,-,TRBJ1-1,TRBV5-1,TGCGCCAGCAGCTTGGAGGAAGGAGTGAACACTGAAGCTTTCTTT,CASSLEEGVNTEAFF
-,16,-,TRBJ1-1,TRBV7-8,TGTGCCAGCAGCTTACAAGCAGCAGGGCTGAACACTGAAGCTTTCTTT,CASSLQAAGLNTEAFF
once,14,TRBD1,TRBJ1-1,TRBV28,TGTGCCAGCCGGCCGACAGGGACTGCGGGGAGAGCTTTCTTT,CASRPTGTAGRAFF
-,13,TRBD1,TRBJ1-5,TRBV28,TGTGCCAGCAGTTTCAGGGGGCGGCAGCCCCAGCATTTT,CASSFRGRQPQHF
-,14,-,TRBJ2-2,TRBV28,TGTGCCAGCAGTTCCTACAGGGAGGGAGGGGAGCTGTTTTTT,CASSSYREGGELFF
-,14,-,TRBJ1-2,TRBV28,TGTGCCAGCAGTTCCCCTCCCCCTTCCTATGGCTACACCTTC,CASSSPPPSYGYTF
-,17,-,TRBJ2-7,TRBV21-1,TGTGCCAGCAGCAAAGTGGACAGACTAGCGGGTGCCTACGAGCAGTACTTC,CASSKVDRLAGAYEQYF
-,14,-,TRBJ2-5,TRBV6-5,TGTGCCAGCAGTTACACTGTCTGGGTCGGGACCCAGTACTTC,CASSYTVWVGTQYF